The T cell receptor (beta chain) described here comes from a study of T cell repertoires in cytomegalovirus infection. Study-wide background: Indications came from public TCR beta signatures; they pointed to CMV infection and to a matching HLA type.

The CDR3 loop spans 14 amino acids. The germline V gene encodes CDR1 MGHRA and CDR2 YSYEKL. A word on this clonotype: What it recognizes is unknown. A junction end diverges from the germline sequence, so it may reflect a read error.

TCRdb re-derived calls from the reads in MiXCR, one entry per CDR3 protein. In the table there are hundreds of thousands of distinct CDR3 sequences, around a third of which are singletons. Sample: cultured PBMCs, taken from culture after CMV antigen stimulation. The sequence came from a human donor in good health (CMV status not recorded). Some clones in this sample may be carry-over from other donors' samples. The chain links TRBV4-1 to TRBJ1-1, with D uncertain. The CDR3 DNA reads TGTGCCAGCAGCCAAGCGGAGGGCGGAACTGAAGCTTTCTTT. It translates to CASSQAEGGTEAFF.